This entry lists 28 T cell receptor beta chains sequenced from one sample in a study of T cell repertoires in cytomegalovirus infection. These receptors have no identified antigens. TCRdb passed the reads through MiXCR, listing each CDR3 protein once. The top ten hold roughly an eighth of the sample, which has around 750,000 distinct CDR3 sequences, approximately 29% seen once. The source was cultured CD8+ T cells from PBMCs, collected from culture after CMV antigen stimulation. The receptors originated from a human donor in good health (CMV status not recorded). Some clones in this sample may be carry-over from other donors' samples.

This clonotype was detected many times. The chain joins TRBV7-6 to TRBJ2-1; TRBD2 agrees at 7 bases. With V trimmed by 5 bases and J by 5 bases, 12 bases remained unmatched. The CDR3 covers 16 residues. Germline values: CDR1 SGHVS, CDR2 FNYEAQ. The CDR3 loop is CASSPRAGVKHNEQFF. DNA of the CDR3: TGTGCCAGCAGCCCGCGCGCGGGGGTAAAACACAATGAGCAGTTCTTC.

J is TRBJ1-2 and V is TRBV7-9, with unresolved D. Germline values: CDR1 SEHNR, CDR2 FQNEAQ (reference sequence). This CDR3 has 16 residues. The V gene lost 5 bases and the J gene lost 0 bases, with 16 bases spanning the gap. CDR3 DNA: TGTGCCAGCAGCGCGCCGACAAGACTCCCTAACTATGGCTACACCTTC. It yields the protein CASSAPTRLPNYGYTF.

This clonotype was counted many times. V gene TRBV6-2 or TRBV6-3 combines with J gene TRBJ1-5; 9 bases align to TRBD1. CDR1 is MNHEY, CDR2 SVGEGT, per germline. J gave up 3 bases and V 5 bases, and 5 bases lay outside the gene matches. The CDR3 contains 15 residues. CDR3 sequence reads: CASSPTGGNNQPQHF. In DNA form, the CDR3 reads TGTGCCAGCAGTCCGACAGGGGGAAACAATCAGCCCCAGCATTTT.

This chain links TRBV6-5 with TRBJ1-2, with 11 bases aligning to TRBD1. The CDR3 is 16 residues long. Germline values: CDR1 MNHEY, CDR2 SVGAGI. V lost 0 bases, J lost 2 bases, and 2 bases stayed unmatched. As DNA, the CDR3 is TGTGCCAGCAGTTACTCAAGGACAGGGGGCAACTATGGCTACACCTTC. It codes for CASSYSRTGGNYGYTF.

This chain joins TRBV4-1 and TRBJ1-5; D gene unclear. Germline CDR1 reads MGHRA; CDR2 reads YSYEKL. With 1 base removed from V and 0 bases from J, the gap between germline ends came to 10 bases. This CDR3 region has 16 residues. In DNA form, the CDR3 reads TGCGCCAGCAGCCAAGGTGCAGCGAATAGCAATCAGCCCCAGCATTTT. This encodes CASSQGAANSNQPQHF.

Ten or more counts support this clonotype. This sequence joins TRBV7-2 and TRBJ2-3; 12 bases map to TRBD2. Losses at the gene ends were 1 base for V and 7 bases for J; bases not matched to a gene: 6. The CDR3 extends over 16 amino acids. Germline V gene sequence: CDR1 SGHTA, CDR2 FQGNSA. The CDR3 region has the DNA TGTGCCAGCAGCTTAGAACTAGCGGGGGGAGGTTATACGCAGTATTTT. This codes for CASSLELAGGGYTQYF.

The chain employs TRBV5-5 and TRBJ2-7, with a tentative D call TRBD2 (6 bases). V lost 0 bases to trimming and J lost 7 bases, with 14 bases between them. Looked up from germline, CDR1 is SGHKS and CDR2 is YYEKEE (reference sequence). CDR3 length: 14 residues. CDR3 sequence reads: CASSLVRGAEEQYV. CDR3 DNA: TGTGCCAGCAGCTTGGTCCGCGGGGCAGAGGAGCAGTACGTC.

The table lists this clonotype with a few counts. The CDR3 DNA follows: TGTGCCAGCAGTTTATTGACAGGGGGCGCGAGAACTGAAGCTTTCTTT. Protein sequence: CASSLLTGGARTEAFF. This chain joins TRBV27 and TRBJ1-1; TRBD1 aligns across 10 bases. The V segment lost 1 base and the J segment 5 bases; nucleotides outside the gene matches: 7. There are 16 residues in the CDR3. Germline V CDR1 and CDR2: MNHEY, SMNVEV (reference sequence).

This chain links TRBV9 with TRBJ2-2; no firm D call. The CDR3 extends over 18 amino acids. Trimming removed 4 bases at V and 1 base at J, with 20 bases between. Germline CDR1 reads SGDLS; CDR2 reads YYNGEE. CDR3 in amino acids: CASSTFKSEPMNTGELFF. As DNA, the CDR3 is TGTGCCAGCAGCACCTTTAAGTCTGAGCCCATGAACACCGGGGAGCTGTTTTTT. The whole variable domain, filled in from reference TRBV9 and TRBJ2-2, reads DSGVTQTPKHLITATGQRVTLRCSPRSGDLSVYWYQQSLDQGLQFLIQYYNGEERAKGNILERFSAQQFPDLHSELNLSSLELGDSALYFCASSTFKSEPMNTGELFFGEGSRLTVL.

This clonotype has more than one count but fewer than ten. The chain combines TRBV4-3 with TRBJ1-6; the D is unclear. V was trimmed by 0 bases and J by 4 bases, leaving 13 bases between them. The CDR3 runs 17 residues. Germline CDR1 and CDR2: LGHNA and YSLEER. The CDR3: CASSQEIMTYYNSPLHF. In nucleotides, the CDR3 is TGCGCCAGCAGCCAAGAAATAATGACTTATTATAATTCACCCCTCCACTTT.

This clonotype was seen repeatedly, ten times or more. The V gene is TRBV6-1, the J gene TRBJ2-3, with 9 bases aligning to TRBD1. Trimming at V came to 8 bases and at J to 3 bases, leaving 3 bases not matched to a gene. The CDR3 is 13 residues long. CDR1 and CDR2 from the germline V gene are MNHNS and SASEGT. Here the CDR3 DNA reads TGTGCCAGCGGACAGGGGCGGACAGATACGCAGTATTTT. Amino acid sequence: CASGQGRTDTQYF.

This clonotype was observed a handful of times. One end of the junction is discordant with germline, which a read error may explain. The rearrangement links TRBV7-6 to TRBJ2-2; D could derive from TRBD1 or TRBD2 (5 bases each). The germline V gene has CDR1 SGHVS and CDR2 FNYEAQ. This CDR3 has 16 amino acids. CDR3 loop: CASSSSQGENAGELFF. The DNA for the CDR3 is TGTGCCAGCAGCTCGTCCCAAGGGGAGAACGCCGGGGAGCTGTTTTTT. The full variable domain, in which reference TRBV7-6 and TRBJ2-2 provide the parts outside the CDR3, is GAGVSQSPRYKVTKRGQDVALRCDPISGHVSLYWYRQALGQGPEFLTYFNYEAQQDKSGLPNDRFSAERPEGSISTLTIQRTEQRDSAMYRCASSSSQGENAGELFFGEGSRLTVL.

This sequence joins TRBV11-2 and TRBJ1-1; 7 bases map to TRBD1. CDR3 length: 14 residues. Trimming took 5 bases from V and 7 from J; bases not matched to a gene: 10. Germline-derived CDR1 and CDR2 are SGHAT and FQNNGV. CDR3 amino acids: CASSTGVGGGEAFF. In DNA form, the CDR3 reads TGTGCCAGCAGCACAGGGGTGGGGGGCGGTGAAGCTTTCTTT. Based on the CDR3 plus reference TRBV11-2 and TRBJ1-1, the full variable domain is EAGVAQSPRYKIIEKRQSVAFWCNPISGHATLYWYQQILGQGPKLLIQFQNNGVVDDSQLPKDRFSAERLKGVDSTLKIQPAKLEDSAVYLCASSTGVGGGEAFFGQGTRLTVV.

The genes are TRBV6-5 and TRBJ1-1; no clear D. Trimming removed 7 bases from V and 2 bases from J, with 8 bases in between. The CDR3 runs to 12 residues. The V gene's germline CDR1 is MNHEY and CDR2 SVGAGI. CDR3: CASTGPNTEAFF. CDR3 nucleotide sequence: TGTGCCAGCACTGGACCTAACACTGAAGCTTTCTTT.

This clonotype was seen a few times. The chain uses TRBV7-9 and TRBJ2-7, with D possibly matching TRBD2 (7 bases). The CDR3 sequence is 15 residues long. Trimming left V 3 bases short and J 1 base short, with 13 bases between. Germline lookup yields CDR1 SEHNR and CDR2 FQNEAQ (reference sequence). This CDR3 is CASSLSRGGSYEQYV. CDR3 sequence (DNA): TGTGCCAGCAGCTTGTCTAGGGGGGGTTCCTACGAGCAGTACGTC.

The rearrangement uses TRBV29-1 and TRBJ1-1; no firm D call. The CDR3 spans 12 residues. Trimming took off 5 bases at V and 1 base at J, with 8 bases between the two ends. Germline assignment: CDR1 SQVTM and CDR2 ANQGSEA. CDR3 amino acids: CSVPGKNTEAFF. CDR3 DNA sequence: TGCAGCGTTCCGGGAAAGAACACTGAAGCTTTCTTT.

The chain employs TRBV6-5 and TRBJ1-2; 9 bases map to TRBD1. Germline loops: CDR1 MNHEY, CDR2 SVGAGI. With 2 bases clipped from V and 1 base from J, the junction kept 8 bases outside the gene matches. The CDR3 contains 17 residues. CDR3 protein: CASSYRGQGLLNYGYTF. The DNA of the CDR3 is TGTGCCAGCAGTTACCGGGGACAGGGACTTCTTAACTATGGCTACACCTTC.

This clonotype was recorded a few times. The chain has TRBV7-6 and TRBJ2-7, with D possibly TRBD1 on 5 matching bases. Deletions cut 6 bases from V and 6 bases from J, with 12 bases between. CDR1 and CDR2 (germline): SGHVS, FNYEAQ. This CDR3 spans 12 amino acids. For the CDR3, the DNA is TGTGCCAGCAGGGGCCCAACAGGCGAGCAGTACTTC. It translates to CASRGPTGEQYF.

This clonotype has only a few counts. The chain is built from TRBV7-6 and TRBJ2-2; D gene unclear. The CDR3 contains 13 residues. Deletions cut 10 bases from V and 0 bases from J, with 9 bases between. CDR1 is SGHVS and CDR2 is FNYEAQ in the germline V gene. CDR3: CAIKPPNTGELFF. The CDR3 DNA is TGTGCCATCAAGCCCCCGAACACCGGGGAGCTGTTTTTT. The whole variable domain, filled in from reference TRBV7-6 and TRBJ2-2, reads GAGVSQSPRYKVTKRGQDVALRCDPISGHVSLYWYRQALGQGPEFLTYFNYEAQQDKSGLPNDRFSAERPEGSISTLTIQRTEQRDSAMYRCAIKPPNTGELFFGEGSRLTVL.

The rearrangement joins TRBV25-1 to TRBJ2-5, with 7 bases identical to TRBD1. V lost 3 bases and J lost 5; bases outside the gene matches: 6. The CDR3 is made up of 14 amino acids. The V gene's germline CDR1 is MGHDK and CDR2 SYGVNS. For the CDR3, the DNA is TGTGCCAGCAGTGATGGGACAGTCCGGGAGACCCAGTACTTC. Its protein is CASSDGTVRETQYF. Looking up the rest from reference TRBV25-1 and TRBJ2-5 gives the full variable domain: EADIYQTPRYLVIGTGKKITLECSQTMGHDKMYWYQQDPGMELHLIHYSYGVNSTEKGDLSSESTVSRIRTEHFPLTLESARPSHTSQYLCASSDGTVRETQYFGPGTRLLVL.

This chain joins TRBV7-8 and TRBJ1-2; no clear D gene. Germline CDR1 SGHVS, CDR2 FQNEAQ. CDR3 length: 14 amino acids. V was cut by 5 bases and J by 10 bases, with 20 bases left in between. CDR3 coding DNA: TGTGCCAGCAGCGGCACCCAGGTCGAAGTCGTCTACACCTTC. It translates to CASSGTQVEVVYTF. Combining the CDR3 with reference TRBV7-8 and TRBJ1-2 gives the whole variable domain GAGVSQSPRYKVAKRGQDVALRCDPISGHVSLFWYQQALGQGPEFLTYFQNEAQLDKSGLPSDRFFAERPEGSVSTLKIQRTQQEDSAVYLCASSGTQVEVVYTFGSGTRLTVV.

This sequence joins TRBV4-1 and TRBJ2-1; TRBD2 might be the D (6 bases). V lost 2 bases, J lost 9 bases, and 11 bases lay in between. The CDR3 consists of 13 residues. CDR1 and CDR2 (germline): MGHRA, YSYEKL. The CDR3 region has the DNA TGCGCCAGCAGCCAATCAACCGGGGGTGAGCAGTTCTTC. Protein: CASSQSTGGEQFF.

This clonotype has a count of ten or more. This chain connects TRBV7-2 to TRBJ1-2, with 8 bases aligning to TRBD1. The CDR3 spans 16 residues. V shed 5 bases and J 6 bases; nucleotides not matched to a gene: 14. Germline CDR1 and CDR2: SGHTA and FQGNSA. The CDR3: CASSHPTSTGDNGYTF. The CDR3 DNA reads TGTGCCAGCAGCCACCCCACTTCGACAGGGGATAATGGCTACACCTTC.

This sequence joins TRBV6-2 or TRBV6-3 and TRBJ2-3, with D perhaps TRBD2 (7 bases). The CDR3 is 14 residues long. V lost 6 bases to trimming and J lost 2 bases, with 12 bases between them. In germline, CDR1 is MNHEY, CDR2 SVGEGT. The CDR3 DNA reads as TGTGCCAGCAGGTGGGGGGGCTACACAGATACGCAGTATTTT. Translation: CASRWGGYTDTQYF.

The gene calls are TRBV11-2 and TRBJ2-6; D is uncertain. Looked up from germline, CDR1 is SGHAT and CDR2 is FQNNGV. V was trimmed by 2 bases and J by 0 bases, leaving 11 bases between them. The CDR3 runs 17 residues. DNA of the CDR3: TGTGCCAGCAGCTTAACCACTTATTCCTCTGGGGCCAACGTCCTGACTTTC. It translates to CASSLTTYSSGANVLTF.

V is TRBV4-2 and J is TRBJ2-7; tentative D call: TRBD2 (6 bases). Trimming pared 8 bases from V and 7 bases from J, leaving 18 bases between. This CDR3 has 13 amino acids. CDR1 and CDR2 from the germline V gene are LGHNA and YNFKEQ. The CDR3 nucleotides are TGTGCCAGCCTCAAGGAGGGTGGGAGGGAGCAGTACTTC. This codes for CASLKEGGREQYF.

Only a few counts were recorded for this clonotype. This chain links TRBV6-2 or TRBV6-3 with TRBJ2-5; D may be TRBD2 (5 bases). The CDR3 contains 17 residues. CDR1 MNHEY and CDR2 SVGEGT come from the germline V gene. V dropped 2 bases and J dropped 1 base, with 17 bases sitting between them. CDR3 amino acids: CASSYVRDPRTQETQYF. CDR3 nucleotide sequence: TGTGCCAGCAGTTACGTCCGGGATCCGAGGACCCAAGAGACCCAGTACTTC.

This chain uses TRBV18 with TRBJ1-5; 7 bases line up with TRBD1. The CDR3 is made up of 17 amino acids. J was trimmed by 2 bases and V by 6 bases; bases with no gene match: 13. The V gene's germline CDR1 is KGHSH and CDR2 LQKENI. In nucleotides, the CDR3 is TGTGCCAGCTCCCAAGGGGACAGATCGGGGGGCAATCAGCCCCAGCATTTT. Its protein product is CASSQGDRSGGNQPQHF. Variable domain in full (rest from reference TRBV18 and TRBJ1-5): NAGVMQNPRHLVRRRGQEARLRCSPMKGHSHVYWYRQLPEEGLKFMVYLQKENIIDESGMPKERFSAEFPKEGPSILRIQQVVRGDSAAYFCASSQGDRSGGNQPQHFGDGTRLSIL.